This T cell receptor (beta chain) was profiled in a study of patients and donors after allogeneic stem cell transplantation. The germline V gene has CDR1 DFQATT and CDR2 SNEGSKA (reference sequence). Trimming removed 3 bases at V and 5 bases at J, with 12 bases between. This CDR3 comprises 13 residues. Using its own MiXCR run on the RT-PCR reads, TCRdb lists one record per CDR3 protein. The sample contains around 240,000 distinct CDR3 sequences, approximately 14% of which appear only once. This clonotype appeared a few times. V is TRBV20-1 and J is TRBJ2-3; maybe TRBD2 (5 bases). This TCR was recovered from a human donor who was either an allogeneic HSCT recipient or a stem cell or donor lymphocyte infusion donor (not recorded which). It is not recorded whose cells these are; they may come from a transplant donor. The sample was blood, either unsorted or a sorted T cell fraction (not recorded which). CDR3 nucleotide sequence: TGCAGTGCTAGTCTCTTGGCGGGAGATACGCAGTATTTT. It encodes CSASLLAGDTQYF.